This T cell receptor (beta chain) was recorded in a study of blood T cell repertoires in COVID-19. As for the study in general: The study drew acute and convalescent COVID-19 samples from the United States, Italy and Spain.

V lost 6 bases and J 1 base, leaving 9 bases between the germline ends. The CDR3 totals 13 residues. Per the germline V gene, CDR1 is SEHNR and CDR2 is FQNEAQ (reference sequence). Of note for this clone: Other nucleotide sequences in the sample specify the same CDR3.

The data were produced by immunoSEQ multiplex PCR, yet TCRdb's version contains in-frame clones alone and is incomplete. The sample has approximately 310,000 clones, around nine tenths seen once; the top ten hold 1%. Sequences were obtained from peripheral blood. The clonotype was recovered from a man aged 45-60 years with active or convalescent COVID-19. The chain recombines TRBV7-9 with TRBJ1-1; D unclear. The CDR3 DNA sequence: TGTGCCAGCAGTTTTTCAGAGAACACTGAAGCTTTCTTT. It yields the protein CASSFSENTEAFF.